This TCR beta chain is drawn from a study of T cell responses to AZD1222 COVID-19 vaccine. Trimming took off 1 base at V and 0 bases at J, with 9 bases between the two ends. Germline CDR1 reads SGHTA; CDR2 reads FQGNSA. CDR3 size: 15 residues. Produced via immunoSEQ multiplex PCR; TCRdb's table is partial and in-frame only. The repertoire consists of more than 90,000 clones, with about 86% occurring once and the leading ten covering over 1.2%. Sequencing was performed on peripheral blood, taken on day 0 of AZD1222 vaccination. V is TRBV7-2 and J is TRBJ1-2, with a possible D match to TRBD1 (5 bases). The TCR comes from an adult in good health. In DNA, the CDR3 is TGTGCCAGCAGCTTAGGGGGCTTTACTAACTATGGCTACACCTTC. Translating gives CASSLGGFTNYGYTF.